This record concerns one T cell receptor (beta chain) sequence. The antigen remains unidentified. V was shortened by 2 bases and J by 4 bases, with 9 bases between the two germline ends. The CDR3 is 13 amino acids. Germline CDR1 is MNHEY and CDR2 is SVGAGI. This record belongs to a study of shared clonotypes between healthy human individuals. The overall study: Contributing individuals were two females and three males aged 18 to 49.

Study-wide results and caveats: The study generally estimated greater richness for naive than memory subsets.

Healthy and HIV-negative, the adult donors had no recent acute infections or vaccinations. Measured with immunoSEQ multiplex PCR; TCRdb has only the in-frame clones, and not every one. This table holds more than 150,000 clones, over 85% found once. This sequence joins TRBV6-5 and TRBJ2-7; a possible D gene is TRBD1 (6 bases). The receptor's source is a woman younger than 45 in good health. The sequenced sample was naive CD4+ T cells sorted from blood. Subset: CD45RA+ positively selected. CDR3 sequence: CASSYQGNYEQYF. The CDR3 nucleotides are TGTGCCAGCAGTTACCAGGGGAATTACGAGCAGTACTTC.